The clone carrying this T cell receptor (beta chain) was observed at least ten times. Its antigen is currently unknown. There are 15 residues in the CDR3. The germline V gene encodes CDR1 SGHDT and CDR2 YYEEEE. V was pared by 0 bases and J by 0 bases, with 7 bases between. The sample is drawn from a study of T cell repertoires in cytomegalovirus infection. Across the study: Indications of both CMV infection and matching HLA type were provided by public TCR beta signatures. Study results and limitations: Predominance within the ex vivo response was attributable to HLA-C-restricted CMV-specific TCR beta clonotypes. The cumulative frequency of public TCR beta families distinguished individuals who carried CMV together with the relevant HLA.

A single record per CDR3 protein comes from TCRdb applying MiXCR to the reads. The data show approximately 170,000 distinct CDR3 sequences, approximately 15% seen once. What was sequenced was PBMCs. V gene TRBV5-6 combines with J gene TRBJ1-5; unclear D gene. This TCR was sampled from a human donor in good health (CMV status not recorded). Some clones in this sample may be carry-over from other donors' samples. The CDR3 DNA is TGTGCCAGCAGCTTGGGGCTGTATAGCAATCAGCCCCAGCATTTT. Protein: CASSLGLYSNQPQHF.